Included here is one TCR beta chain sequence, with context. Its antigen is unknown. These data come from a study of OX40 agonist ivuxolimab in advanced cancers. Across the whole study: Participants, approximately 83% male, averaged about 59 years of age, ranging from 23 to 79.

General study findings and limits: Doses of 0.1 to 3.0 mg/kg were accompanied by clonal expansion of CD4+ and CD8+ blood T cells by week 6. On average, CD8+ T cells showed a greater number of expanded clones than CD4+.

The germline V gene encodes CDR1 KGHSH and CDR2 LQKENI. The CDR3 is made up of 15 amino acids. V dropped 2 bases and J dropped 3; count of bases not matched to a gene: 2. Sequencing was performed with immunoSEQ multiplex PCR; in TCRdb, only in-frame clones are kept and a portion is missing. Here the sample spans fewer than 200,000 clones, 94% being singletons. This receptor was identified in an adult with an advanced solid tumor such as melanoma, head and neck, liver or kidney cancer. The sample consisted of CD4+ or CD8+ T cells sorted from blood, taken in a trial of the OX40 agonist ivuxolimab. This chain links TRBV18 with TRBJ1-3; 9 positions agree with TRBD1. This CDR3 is CASSPGTGNGNTIYF. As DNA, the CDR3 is TGTGCCAGCTCACCAGGGACAGGGAATGGAAACACCATATATTTT.